This T cell receptor (beta chain) was captured by sequencing in a study of beta chain features in type 1 diabetes (dated by TCRdb to 2016 to 2019). About the full investigation: No differences in mean age, gender distribution, total cell number or subset yield were found between patients and healthy donors. A total of 100 million to 110 million sorted cells were examined across all samples, and a strong correlation was observed between cell number per subset and RNA yield. The study compared TCRB repertoires of sorted circulating CD4+ T cell subsets between recently diagnosed type 1 diabetes patients and matched healthy donors. Whereas all 30 or so donors provided naive and central memory subsets, regulatory and stem cell-like memory subsets were isolated from just 8 patients and about 8 healthy donors. General findings and caveats noted by the study authors: Only small numbers of individuals were included in the HLA sub-analyses, which left unresolved whether HLA type had any influence on TCRB rearrangement. Sequencing cDNA rather than genomic DNA could over-represent highly expressing activated cells, although activation and CD3 levels did not differ between groups. Naive, central memory and regulatory TCRB repertoires appeared more similar among patients than among healthy donors. PCR might favor shorter templates, but patient and control samples were amplified and corrected together, so any skew would affect both groups equally. Type 1 diabetes patients showed a moderate but significant shortening of TCRB CDR3 length in all four CD4+ subsets. Patients with type 1 diabetes made fewer insertions and deleted more nucleotides at VDJ recombination sites, implying thymic rearrangement abnormalities.

In the case of this clone: This receptor's antigen is unknown. The record has no base qualities; no much larger clone is one base away.

The High Capacity cDNA Reverse Transcription Kit was used to reverse transcribe all of the isolated RNA, meaning that expressed TCRB transcripts were what got sequenced. Deep immunoSEQ sequencing was applied to naive, central memory and regulatory T cell samples, giving an average of about 3.4 million total reads per sample. Sorted cells were lysed in RLT buffer, and RNA was extracted using DNase-treated RNeasy Micro or Mini kits according to cell number. Each cell subset was processed separately to prevent cross-contamination, with patient and healthy donor samples processed together. The immunoSEQ multiplex PCR was used to amplify TCRB sequences from cDNA, yielding 87-bp fragments that span the CDR3 region. Sequencing of the amplicons was done on the Illumina HiSeq platform. The paper's data handling went like this. PCR bias was computationally corrected using synthetic template baselines, reads within Hamming distance 2 were collapsed, and singletons that could not be merged were discarded. Reads were aligned to IMGT to assign V, D and J genes, CDR3 length, and insertions or deletions at six rearrangement sites. Within each subset, clonotype counts were normalized to sorted cell number, after which true diversity and Gini coefficients were computed with the tcR R package. The overlap coefficient, calculated on TCRB nucleotide sequences, was used to quantify repertoire sharing. As stored in TCRdb, this immuneACCESS dataset retains in-frame rearrangements with V and J assigned. A fraction of the clones does not appear; measured against another copy, unresolved V genes explain less than half of the discrepancy, and the remainder lacks a known reason. From that table come the V and J calls and clone size; the DNA was used to work out D and trimming. The sample table contains 150,000 to 200,000 clones; only one count was recorded for around 8% of them. The top ten hold around 0.56% of the sample.

Each donor gave one peripheral blood draw, roughly 0.12 L on average, collected into heparinised tubes. A BD FACSAria II was used to sort naive, central memory, regulatory and stem cell-like memory CD4+ T cells with a panel that included CD45RO, CCR7, CD25, CD127, CD95 and CD27. Purity was above 95% for every sorted population. PBMCs were isolated immediately by Lymphoprep density gradient centrifugation and stained directly without culture. Samples were stained and sorted in pairs, with one healthy donor and one patient per experiment, so that batch effects were minimized. This receptor was obtained from a woman aged 18-29 years with type 1 diabetes. The sample was central memory CD4+ T cells from blood.

The sequenced DNA: TGTGCCAGCAGCATACAGGGGAATGAAAAACTGTTTTTT. The encoded protein is CASSIQGNEKLFF. The chain is encoded by TRBV5-5 joined to TRBJ1-4; 7 middle bases align to TRBD1. The CDR3 starts with the cysteine, ends with the phenylalanine, and has 13 residues. Of all the DNA, just the CDR3 is kept, 39 bases in frame from base 1. CDR1 and CDR2 are read off the germline V gene (reference sequence) as SGHKS and YYEKEE. The junction shows trimming of 4 bases on V and 5 bases on J, and the gene matches do not reach 2 bases of it. The CDR3 plus the reference TRBV5-5 and TRBJ1-4 genes for the other parts give the full variable domain: DAGVTQSPTHLIKTRGQQVTLRCSPISGHKSVSWYQQVLGQGPQFIFQYYEKEERGRGNFPDRFSARQFPNYSSELNVNALLLGDSALYLCASSIQGNEKLFFGSGTQLSVL.